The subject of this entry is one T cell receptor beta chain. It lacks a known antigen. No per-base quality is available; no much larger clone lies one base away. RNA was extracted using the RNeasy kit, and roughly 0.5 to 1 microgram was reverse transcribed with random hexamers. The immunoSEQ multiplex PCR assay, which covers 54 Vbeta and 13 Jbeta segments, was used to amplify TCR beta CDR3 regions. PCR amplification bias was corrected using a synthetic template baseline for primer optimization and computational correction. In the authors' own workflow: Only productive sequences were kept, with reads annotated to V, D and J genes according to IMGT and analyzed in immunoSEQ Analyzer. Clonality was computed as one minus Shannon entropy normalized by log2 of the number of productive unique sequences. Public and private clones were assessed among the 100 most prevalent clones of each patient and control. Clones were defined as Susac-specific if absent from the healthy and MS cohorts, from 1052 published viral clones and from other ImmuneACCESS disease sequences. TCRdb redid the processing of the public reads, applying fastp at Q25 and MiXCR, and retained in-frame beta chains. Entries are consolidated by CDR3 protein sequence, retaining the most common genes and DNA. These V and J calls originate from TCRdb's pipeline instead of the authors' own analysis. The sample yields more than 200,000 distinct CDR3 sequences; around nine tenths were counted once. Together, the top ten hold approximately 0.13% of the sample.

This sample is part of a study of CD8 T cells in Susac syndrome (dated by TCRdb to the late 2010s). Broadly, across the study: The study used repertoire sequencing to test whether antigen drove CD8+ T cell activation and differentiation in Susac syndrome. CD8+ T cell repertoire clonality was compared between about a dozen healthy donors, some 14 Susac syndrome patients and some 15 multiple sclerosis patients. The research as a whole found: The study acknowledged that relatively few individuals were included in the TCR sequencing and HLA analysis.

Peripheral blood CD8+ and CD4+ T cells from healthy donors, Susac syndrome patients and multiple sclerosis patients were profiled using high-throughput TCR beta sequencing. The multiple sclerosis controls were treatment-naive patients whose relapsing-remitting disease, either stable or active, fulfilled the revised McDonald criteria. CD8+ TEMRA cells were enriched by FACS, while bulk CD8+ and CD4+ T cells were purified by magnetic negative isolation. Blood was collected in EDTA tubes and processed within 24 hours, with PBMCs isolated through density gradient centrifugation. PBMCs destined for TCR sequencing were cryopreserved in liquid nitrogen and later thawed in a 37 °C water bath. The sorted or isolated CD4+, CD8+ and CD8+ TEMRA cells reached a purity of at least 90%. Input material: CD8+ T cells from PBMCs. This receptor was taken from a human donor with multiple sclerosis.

The DNA sequence is as follows: TGTGCCTGGAGTGAGACAGATTTAAACATTCAGTACTTC. Translation gives CAWSETDLNIQYF. Rearrangement joined TRBV30 to TRBJ2-4; the D gene is possibly TRBD1, with 5 bases matching. V is shortened by 1 base, J by 6 bases, and the region joining them spans 10 bases. The CDR3 covers 13 residues, taking in both the cysteine and the phenylalanine. Only CDR3 DNA remains: 39 bases, in frame from the first base. Taken from the germline V gene (reference sequence), the CDR1 and CDR2 loops are GTSNPN and SVGIG. The CDR3, completed at both ends by the reference TRBV30 and TRBJ2-4 genes, gives the full variable domain SQTIHQWPATLVQPVGSPLSLECTVEGTSNPNLYWYRQAAGRGLQLLFYSVGIGQISSEVPQNLSASRPQDRQFILSSKKLLLSDSGFYLCAWSETDLNIQYFGAGTRLSVL.